A selection of T cell receptor beta chains follows, all from one sample in a study of blood T cell repertoires in COVID-19. The repertoire was sequenced with immunoSEQ multiplex PCR; TCRdb's copy has only in-frame clones and lacks some. The sample includes 99,000 or so clones, approximately 83% of them seen just once. Specimen: peripheral blood. Receptors were obtained from a middle-aged man with acute or convalescent COVID-19. CDR3s include the opening cysteine and the closing phenylalanine or tryptophan. Each record gives: D gene, V gene, clone size, J gene, CDR3 protein, CDR3 DNA. D genes are given only for firm matches. Clone size is shown for a subset of rows, as once, few, many or a class of expanded clone.

D: -; V: TRBV10-3; size: -; J: TRBJ2-5; CDR3: CAIRRDSQETQYF; DNA: TGTGCCATCAGGAGGGACTCTCAAGAGACCCAGTACTTC
D: -; V: TRBV6-5; size: -; J: TRBJ1-2; CDR3: CASREGISSYGYTF; DNA: TGTGCCAGCAGGGAGGGGATTTCCTCCTATGGCTACACCTTC
D: TRBD2; V: TRBV4-1; size: once; J: TRBJ2-5; CDR3: CASSSGLAGSRLDQETQYF; DNA: TGCGCCAGCAGCTCCGGACTAGCGGGGTCGCGGCTGGACCAAGAGACCCAGTACTTC
D: -; V: TRBV19; size: -; J: TRBJ2-7; CDR3: CASSMSKTVLYEQYF; DNA: TGTGCCAGTAGTATGTCTAAAACAGTCCTCTACGAGCAGTACTTC
D: TRBD2; V: TRBV4-1; size: few; J: TRBJ2-3; CDR3: CASSQEVAGDTADTQYF; DNA: TGCGCCAGCAGCCAAGAAGTAGCGGGGGACACGGCAGATACGCAGTATTTT
D: -; V: TRBV5-1; size: -; J: TRBJ1-2; CDR3: CASSRTDNYGYTF; DNA: TGCGCCAGCAGCCGGACAGATAACTATGGCTACACCTTC
D: -; V: TRBV5-1; size: once; J: TRBJ1-1; CDR3: CASSFTGGMNTEAFF; DNA: TGCGCCAGCAGCTTTACGGGAGGCATGAACACTGAAGCTTTCTTT
D: TRBD1; V: TRBV2; size: few; J: TRBJ1-3; CDR3: CASSAGQVSGNTIYF; DNA: TGTGCCAGCAGTGCGGGACAGGTCTCTGGAAACACCATATATTTT
D: TRBD2; V: TRBV5-4; size: -; J: TRBJ2-1; CDR3: CASSSGLAGAGGYNEQFF; DNA: TGTGCCAGCAGCTCAGGACTAGCGGGAGCGGGGGGTTACAATGAGCAGTTCTTC
D: -; V: TRBV3-1/TRBV3-2; size: -; J: TRBJ2-3; CDR3: CASSRPAVSTDTQYF; DNA: TGTGCCAGCAGCCGCCCAGCGGTCAGCACAGATACGCAGTATTTT
D: -; V: TRBV7-9; size: once; J: TRBJ1-3; CDR3: CASSLRGHPAGNTIYF; DNA: TGTGCCAGCAGCTTGAGGGGACACCCGGCGGGAAACACCATATATTTT
D: -; V: TRBV7-3; size: -; J: TRBJ1-2; CDR3: CASSLGTRGYGYTF; DNA: TGTGCCAGCAGCCTGGGGACCAGGGGCTATGGCTACACCTTC
D: -; V: TRBV10-1; size: -; J: TRBJ2-1; CDR3: CASSEKAGRDEQFF; DNA: TGCGCCAGCAGTGAGAAGGCGGGGCGCGATGAGCAGTTCTTC
D: -; V: TRBV2; size: -; J: TRBJ2-2; CDR3: CASRGGAAGELFF; DNA: TGTGCCAGCAGGGGGGGGGCTGCCGGGGAGCTGTTTTTT
D: TRBD1; V: TRBV19; size: once; J: TRBJ1-4; CDR3: CASSTYRGGYEKLFF; DNA: TGTGCCAGTAGTACCTACAGGGGTGGCTATGAAAAACTGTTTTTT
D: -; V: TRBV3-1/TRBV3-2; size: -; J: TRBJ1-6; CDR3: CASSPPGNSPLHF; DNA: TGTGCCAGCAGCCCCCCAGGGAATTCACCCCTCCACTTT
D: TRBD2; V: TRBV30; size: few; J: TRBJ2-1; CDR3: CAWSVAGPIYNEQFF; DNA: TGTGCCTGGAGTGTAGCGGGACCAATTTACAATGAGCAGTTCTTC
D: -; V: TRBV29-1; size: -; J: TRBJ2-3; CDR3: CSAEQAGTQYF; DNA: TGCAGCGCCGAACAGGCAGGTACGCAGTATTTT
D: -; V: TRBV4-2; size: few; J: TRBJ1-6; CDR3: CASSQDWPRLAVLALHF; DNA: TGTGCCAGCAGCCAAGATTGGCCTAGGCTAGCCGTGTTGGCCCTCCACTTT
D: TRBD1; V: TRBV11-2; size: -; J: TRBJ1-5; CDR3: CASSHGQADQPQHF; DNA: TGTGCCAGCAGCCATGGACAGGCGGATCAGCCCCAGCATTTT
D: TRBD1; V: TRBV15; size: once; J: TRBJ2-7; CDR3: CATSKEGGIYEQYF; DNA: TGTGCCACCAGCAAGGAAGGGGGCATCTACGAGCAGTACTTC
D: TRBD2; V: TRBV5-1; size: -; J: TRBJ2-1; CDR3: CASSLGLAGRNEQFF; DNA: TGCGCCAGCAGCTTAGGACTAGCGGGCCGCAATGAGCAGTTCTTC
D: -; V: TRBV7-9; size: -; J: TRBJ2-7; CDR3: CASSLVGQEQYF; DNA: TGTGCCAGCAGCTTAGTGGGCCAAGAGCAGTACTTC
D: -; V: TRBV5-6; size: once; J: TRBJ2-5; CDR3: CASSLAVGGGAGETQYF; DNA: TGTGCCAGCAGCTTGGCCGTAGGAGGGGGGGCCGGGGAGACCCAGTACTTC
D: TRBD1; V: TRBV9; size: -; J: TRBJ2-7; CDR3: CASSVDLGTGLYEQYF; DNA: TGTGCCAGCAGCGTGGATTTGGGGACAGGTCTCTACGAGCAGTACTTC
D: -; V: TRBV3-1/TRBV3-2; size: -; J: TRBJ1-4; CDR3: CASSHERGGPLGEKLFF; DNA: TGTGCCAGCAGCCACGAGAGAGGGGGTCCGCTTGGAGAAAAACTGTTTTTT
D: TRBD2; V: TRBV5-1; size: few; J: TRBJ2-2; CDR3: CASSLGSLGGPNTGELFF; DNA: TGCGCCAGCAGCCTCGGAAGCCTGGGAGGGCCGAACACCGGGGAGCTGTTTTTT
D: -; V: TRBV6-5; size: -; J: TRBJ2-5; CDR3: CASRATGKETQYF; DNA: TGTGCCAGCAGAGCCACAGGGAAAGAGACCCAGTACTTC